This T cell receptor beta chain appears in the sequencing data of a study of blood T cell repertoires in COVID-19. About the study: The United States, Italy and Spain provided the acute and convalescent COVID-19 samples. From T cells, B-cell-depleted T cells, or PBMCs came the material, which was cDNA or gDNA.

Using immunoSEQ multiplex PCR, the repertoire was profiled, and TCRdb retains in-frame clones only, with some absent. The sample comprises around 340,000 clones, approximately 89% of which are singletons, and less than 5% rests with the top ten. This clone came up a few times. The germline V gene has CDR1 SEHNR and CDR2 FQNEAQ (reference sequence). V dropped 3 bases and J dropped 7 bases, with 12 bases sitting between them. This CDR3 spans 14 amino acids. The chain combines TRBV7-9 with TRBJ2-2, with D perhaps matching TRBD2 (5 bases). The TCR sequence derives from an older woman with COVID-19, enrolled during active disease. Source material: peripheral blood. CDR3 sequence: CASSFAKGVGELFF. CDR3 DNA: TGTGCCAGCAGCTTCGCTAAGGGAGTCGGGGAGCTGTTTTTT.